This T cell receptor beta chain was captured by sequencing in a study of T cells in Graves' hyperthyroidism and ophthalmopathy. Amplified TCR beta CDR3 regions derived from RNA transcripts. RT-PCR in the first round (using the HTBI primer set) targeted the TCR CDR3. Each CDR3 protein is one row after TCRdb ran MiXCR on the multiplex PCR reads. This table has 640,000 or so distinct CDR3 sequences, 14% to 15% appearing once. Patients were excluded for uncontrolled infection, other autoimmune disease, pregnancy or lactation. In germline, CDR1 is MNHEY, CDR2 SVGAGI. Trimming stripped 4 bases from V and 7 bases from J, with 8 bases between. This CDR3 has 11 residues. This clonotype was picked up many times.

The rearrangement joins TRBV6-5 to TRBJ2-7; D unresolved. Sequenced sample: blood. The sequence derives from a woman aged 40-49 years with Graves' ophthalmopathy. Written as DNA, the CDR3 is TGTGCCAGCAGTTCCCTCGCGGAGCAGTACTTC. Translation: CASSSLAEQYF.